The 3 T cell receptor beta chains below were found in one sample sequenced in a study of CD8+CD57+ T cells in acquired aplastic anemia. Both TCR beta VDJ combination and CDR3 sequence profiling were carried out. Genomic DNA was the template for this profiling. MiXCR, run by TCRdb on the reads, gives a single entry per CDR3 protein. The table includes a few hundred thousand distinct CDR3 sequences, more than 25% detected once. CD8+CD57+ cell expansion, shown by flow cytometry, had occurred in the patients selected for sequencing. Specimen: sorted CD4+, CD8+, or CD8+CD57+ T cells (not recorded which) from PBMCs. Receptor source: a human donor with aplastic anemia.

This clonotype has a count of ten or more. The rearrangement links TRBV9 to TRBJ2-7; D is possibly TRBD1 or TRBD2 (5 bases each). CDR1 is SGDLS and CDR2 is YYNGEE in the germline V gene. The CDR3 runs to 13 residues. Trimming cost V 0 bases and J 6 bases, with 10 bases left between them. CDR3 sequence (DNA): TGTGCCAGCAGCGTAGAGGCAGGGAGCGAGCAGTACTTC. This sequence encodes CASSVEAGSEQYF. The whole variable domain, remainder taken from reference TRBV9 and TRBJ2-7, is DSGVTQTPKHLITATGQRVTLRCSPRSGDLSVYWYQQSLDQGLQFLIQYYNGEERAKGNILERFSAQQFPDLHSELNLSSLELGDSALYFCASSVEAGSEQYFGPGTRLTVT.

The chain links TRBV2 to TRBJ2-4, with TRBD2 identical over 7 bases. V shed 7 bases and J 2 bases; nucleotides not matched to a gene: 14. Germline V gene data show CDR1 as SNHLY and CDR2 as FYNNEI. There are 17 residues in the CDR3. The CDR3 sequence is CASISLWEGVSKNIQYF. In DNA form, the CDR3 reads TGTGCCAGCATCTCGCTCTGGGAGGGTGTATCCAAAAACATTCAGTACTTC.

This clonotype was detected many times. The chain couples TRBV9 to TRBJ2-7; the D gene is possibly TRBD1 (6 bases). This CDR3 region has 15 residues. V shed 0 bases and J shed 1 base, with 11 bases lying between them. CDR1 and CDR2 from the germline V gene are SGDLS and YYNGEE. CDR3 sequence: CASSVGTEGSYEQYF. CDR3 sequence (DNA): TGTGCCAGCAGCGTAGGGACAGAGGGATCCTACGAGCAGTACTTC.